This T cell receptor beta chain was captured by sequencing in a study of OX40 agonist ivuxolimab in advanced cancers. Study findings and constraints: Those patients achieving a partial response at 0.1-3.0 mg/kg showed among the lowest clonal expansion.

For this clone: The antigen remains undetermined.

TCRdb's table, derived via immunoSEQ multiplex PCR, lists solely in-frame clones and lacks some. The sample shows roughly 29,000 clones, around nine tenths of them seen only once. The sequencing used CD4+ or CD8+ T cells sorted from blood, collected in a trial of the OX40 agonist ivuxolimab. The sequence derives from an adult with an advanced solid tumor such as melanoma, head and neck, liver or kidney cancer.

CDR3 nucleotide sequence: TGTGCCAGCAGACCCCCGGGACAGGGTCGCGCCGGGGAGCTGTTTTTT. Encoded protein: CASRPPGQGRAGELFF. The chain links TRBV7-3 to TRBJ2-2, with 9 bases aligning to TRBD1. CDR1 is SGHTA and CDR2 is FQGTGA in the germline V gene. The V and J ends lost 6 bases and 6 bases, in that order; junction bases with no gene match: 11. This CDR3 comprises 16 residues.